This TCR beta chain was identified in a study of blood T cell repertoires in COVID-19. Measured with immunoSEQ multiplex PCR; TCRdb has only the in-frame clones, and not every one. The table lists under 170,000 clones, around 84% of them singletons. V shed 3 bases, J shed 0 bases, and the junction held 0 bases outside the gene matches. Germline CDR1 and CDR2: SGHTA and FQGNSA. CDR3 size: 15 residues. The chain links TRBV7-2 to TRBJ2-2; 8 positions match TRBD2. The source is a man between 70 and 80 years old with acute or convalescent COVID-19. Sample: peripheral blood. This CDR3 is CASSLRGANTGELFF. The CDR3 DNA follows: TGTGCCAGCAGCTTGCGGGGGGCGAACACCGGGGAGCTGTTTTTT.